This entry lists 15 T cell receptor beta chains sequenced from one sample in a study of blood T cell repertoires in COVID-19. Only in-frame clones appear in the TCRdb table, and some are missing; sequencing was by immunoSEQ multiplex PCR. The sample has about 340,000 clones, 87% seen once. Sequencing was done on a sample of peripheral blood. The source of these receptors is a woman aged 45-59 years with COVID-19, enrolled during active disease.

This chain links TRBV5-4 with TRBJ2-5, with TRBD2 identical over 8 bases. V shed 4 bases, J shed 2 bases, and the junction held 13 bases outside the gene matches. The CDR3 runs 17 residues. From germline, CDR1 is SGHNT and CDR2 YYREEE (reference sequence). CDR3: CASSPVAWREEQETQYF. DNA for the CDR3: TGTGCCAGCAGCCCCGTTGCATGGCGGGAGGAACAAGAGACCCAGTACTTC.

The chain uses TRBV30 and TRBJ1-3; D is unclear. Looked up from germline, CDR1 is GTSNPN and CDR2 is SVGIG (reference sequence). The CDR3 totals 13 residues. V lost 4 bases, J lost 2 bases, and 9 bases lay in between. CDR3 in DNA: TGTGCCTGGACTCAGAAAGCTGGAAACACCATATATTTT. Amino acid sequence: CAWTQKAGNTIYF.

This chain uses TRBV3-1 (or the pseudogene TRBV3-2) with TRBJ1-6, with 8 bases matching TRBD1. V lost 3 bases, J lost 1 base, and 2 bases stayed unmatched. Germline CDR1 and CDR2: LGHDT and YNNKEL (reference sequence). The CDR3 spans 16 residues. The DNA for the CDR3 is TGTGCCAGCAGCCACAGGGGGCTTTCCTATAATTCACCCCTCCACTTT. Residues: CASSHRGLSYNSPLHF.

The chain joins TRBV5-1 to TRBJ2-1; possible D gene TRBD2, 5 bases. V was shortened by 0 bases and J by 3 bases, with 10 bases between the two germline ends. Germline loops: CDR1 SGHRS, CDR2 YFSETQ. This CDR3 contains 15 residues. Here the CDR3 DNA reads TGCGCCAGCAGCTTGGTCCAAGCGGTCTACAATGAGCAGTTCTTC. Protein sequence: CASSLVQAVYNEQFF.

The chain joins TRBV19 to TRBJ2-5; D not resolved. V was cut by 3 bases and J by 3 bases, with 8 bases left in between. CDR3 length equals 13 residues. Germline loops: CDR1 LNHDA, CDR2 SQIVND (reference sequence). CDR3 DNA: TGTGCCAGTAGTATCTATGGAGAAGAGACCCAGTACTTC. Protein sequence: CASSIYGEETQYF.

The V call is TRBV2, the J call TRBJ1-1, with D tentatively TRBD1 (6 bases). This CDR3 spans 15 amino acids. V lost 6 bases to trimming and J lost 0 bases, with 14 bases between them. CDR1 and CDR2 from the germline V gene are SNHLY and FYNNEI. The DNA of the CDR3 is TGTGCCAGCAGAGCGAGGACAGCCATGAACACTGAAGCTTTCTTT. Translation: CASRARTAMNTEAFF.

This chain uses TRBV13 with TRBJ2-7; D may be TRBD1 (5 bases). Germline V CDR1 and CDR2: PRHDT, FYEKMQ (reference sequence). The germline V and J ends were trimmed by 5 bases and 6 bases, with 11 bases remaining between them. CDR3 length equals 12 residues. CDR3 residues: CASSTDSFEQYF. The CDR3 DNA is TGTGCCAGCAGCACCGACAGCTTCGAGCAGTACTTC. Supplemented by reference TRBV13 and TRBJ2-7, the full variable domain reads AAGVIQSPRHLIKEKRETATLKCYPIPRHDTVYWYQQGPGQDPQFLISFYEKMQSDKGSIPDRFSAQQFSDYHSELNMSSLELGDSALYFCASSTDSFEQYFGPGTRLTVT.

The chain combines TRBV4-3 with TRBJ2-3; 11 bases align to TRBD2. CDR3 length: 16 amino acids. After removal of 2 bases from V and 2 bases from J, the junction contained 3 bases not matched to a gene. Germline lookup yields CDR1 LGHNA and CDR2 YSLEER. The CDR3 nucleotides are TGCGCCAGCAGCCAAACTAGCGGGAGCCCCACAGATACGCAGTATTTT. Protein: CASSQTSGSPTDTQYF.

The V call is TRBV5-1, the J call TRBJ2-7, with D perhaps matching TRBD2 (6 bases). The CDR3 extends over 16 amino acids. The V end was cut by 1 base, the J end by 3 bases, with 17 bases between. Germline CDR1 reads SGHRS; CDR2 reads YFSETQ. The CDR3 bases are TGCGCCAGCAGCTTGCCCGTGGCCGCCGGGGGCTACGAGCAGTACTTC. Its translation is CASSLPVAAGGYEQYF.

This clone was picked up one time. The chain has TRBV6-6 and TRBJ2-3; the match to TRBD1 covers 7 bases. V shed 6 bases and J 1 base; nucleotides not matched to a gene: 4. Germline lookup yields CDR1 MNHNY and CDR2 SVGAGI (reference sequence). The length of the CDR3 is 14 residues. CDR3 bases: TGTGCCAGCAGACAGGGGACCGGCACAGATACGCAGTATTTT. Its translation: CASRQGTGTDTQYF.

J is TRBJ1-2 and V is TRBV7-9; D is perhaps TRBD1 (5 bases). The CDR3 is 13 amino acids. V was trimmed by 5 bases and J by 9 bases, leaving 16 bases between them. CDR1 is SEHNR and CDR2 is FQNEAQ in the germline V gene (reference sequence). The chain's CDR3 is CASSPPGLTRYTF. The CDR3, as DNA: TGTGCCAGCAGCCCCCCGGGACTCACCCGCTACACCTTC. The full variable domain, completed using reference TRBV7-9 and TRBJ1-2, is DTGVSQNPRHKITKRGQNVTFRCDPISEHNRLYWYRQTLGQGPEFLTYFQNEAQLEKSRLLSDRFSAERPKGSFSTLEIQRTEQGDSAMYLCASSPPGLTRYTFGSGTRLTVV.

The CDR3 loop is CASSYSGNLDEQFF. The CDR3 DNA reads TGTGCCAGCAGCTATAGCGGGAACCTCGATGAGCAGTTCTTC. The chain is built from TRBV7-3 and TRBJ2-1; TRBD2 matches 8 bases. Germline values: CDR1 SGHTA, CDR2 FQGTGA. The CDR3 consists of 14 residues. The ends lost 4 bases at V and 8 bases at J; junction bases unmatched: 7.

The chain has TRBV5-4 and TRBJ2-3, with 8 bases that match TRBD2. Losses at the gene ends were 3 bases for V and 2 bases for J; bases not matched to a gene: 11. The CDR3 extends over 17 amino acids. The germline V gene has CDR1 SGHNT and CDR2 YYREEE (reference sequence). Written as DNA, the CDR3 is TGTGCCAGCAGCTCTCCACTGCGGGGGGTATACACAGATACGCAGTATTTT. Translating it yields CASSSPLRGVYTDTQYF.

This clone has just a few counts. The CDR3 DNA is TGTGCCAGTAGTATAGCGTCAGGGTTGGTCAATCAGCCCCAGCATTTT. Its translation is CASSIASGLVNQPQHF. This sequence joins TRBV19 and TRBJ1-5; perhaps TRBD1 as D (5 bases). The CDR3 sequence is 16 residues long. Germline CDR1 is LNHDA and CDR2 is SQIVND (reference sequence). V lost 1 base to trimming and J lost 3 bases, with 13 bases between them.

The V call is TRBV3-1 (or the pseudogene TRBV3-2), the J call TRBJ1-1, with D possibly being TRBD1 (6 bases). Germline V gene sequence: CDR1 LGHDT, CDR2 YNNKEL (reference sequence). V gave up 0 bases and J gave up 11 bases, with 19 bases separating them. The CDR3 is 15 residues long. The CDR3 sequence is CASSQDYQAGVSAFF. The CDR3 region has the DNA TGTGCCAGCAGCCAAGATTATCAGGCAGGGGTATCGGCTTTCTTT.